A single sample gave rise to the 16 T cell receptor beta chains below, sequenced in a study of Ad26.COV2.S vaccination and SARS-CoV-2 variants. The sample's treatment: roughly 20 received Ad26.COV2.S at low or high dose, single or two shots; several received placebo; per-sample allocation not given. After the first vaccine or placebo injection, samples were drawn on day 63. Sequencing used immunoSEQ multiplex PCR; TCRdb keeps in-frame clones, though not all of them. The sample holds fewer than 400,000 clones, 70% to 90% seen once. Material: peripheral blood, obtained in a trial of Ad26.COV2.S vaccine versus placebo. These receptors were collected from a person between 18 and 59 years old who received the Ad26.COV2.S COVID-19 vaccine or a placebo.

This clone was counted a few times. The chain couples TRBV5-1 to TRBJ1-3; unclear D gene. This CDR3 is built from 15 residues. Trimming stripped 0 bases from V and 0 bases from J, with 7 bases between. CDR1 and CDR2 from the germline V gene are SGHRS and YFSETQ. The DNA of the CDR3 is TGCGCCAGCAGCTTGGGTGGGGACTCTGGAAACACCATATATTTT. Translated, it gives CASSLGGDSGNTIYF.

The V call is TRBV5-1, the J call TRBJ2-7; 10 bases are a match to TRBD1. The CDR3 length is 14 residues. Looked up from germline, CDR1 is SGHRS and CDR2 is YFSETQ. V dropped 0 bases and J dropped 6; count of bases not matched to a gene: 3. This CDR3 reads CASSLATGGLEQYF. The CDR3 nucleotides are TGCGCCAGCAGCTTGGCGACAGGGGGCCTCGAGCAGTACTTC.

The V gene is TRBV10-2, the J gene TRBJ1-2; D gene uncertain. CDR1 WSHSY and CDR2 SAAADI come from the germline V gene. This CDR3 contains 14 residues. The ends were cut back, 0 bases at V and 4 bases at J, with 9 bases in the middle. The CDR3 loop is CASSESRRTYGYTF. CDR3 bases: TGCGCCAGCAGTGAGTCGAGGAGAACCTATGGCTACACCTTC.

This clone appeared a few times. The chain joins TRBV19 to TRBJ2-7, with 7 bases fitting TRBD1. The CDR3 contains 15 residues. V shed 3 bases and J 1 base; nucleotides not matched to a gene: 6. The germline CDR1 and CDR2 sequences are LNHDA and SQIVND (reference sequence). CDR3 sequence: CASSIPRQGSYEQYF. Written as DNA, the CDR3 is TGTGCCAGTAGTATCCCAAGACAGGGTTCCTACGAGCAGTACTTC.

The chain has TRBV10-3 and TRBJ1-3; D not resolved. This CDR3 contains 16 residues. V shed 2 bases and J shed 0 bases, with 11 bases lying between them. The germline gives CDR1 ENHRY, CDR2 SYGVKD. The CDR3 DNA reads TGTGCCATCAGTGAGAATCTCCCCAACTCTGGAAACACCATATATTTT. Translated, it gives CAISENLPNSGNTIYF.

This chain uses TRBV7-2 with TRBJ2-7; weak D call: TRBD2 (5 bases). Germline V lookup: CDR1 SGHTA, CDR2 FQGNSA. The CDR3 sequence is 14 residues long. V lost 4 bases and J lost 5, with 15 bases in between. DNA of the CDR3: TGTGCCAGCAGCTCTTCTATAGGACTTGACGAGCAGTACTTC. The encoded protein is CASSSSIGLDEQYF.

The V gene is TRBV3-1 (or the pseudogene TRBV3-2), the J gene TRBJ2-2, with 8 nucleotides matching TRBD2. Germline V gene data show CDR1 as LGHDT and CDR2 as YNNKEL (reference sequence). V gave up 1 base and J gave up 4 bases; unmatched junction bases: 17. This CDR3 has 20 amino acids. The CDR3 coding sequence is TGTGCCAGCAGCCAAGGAACGGGACTGGCGGGGGGCCGTATCACCGGGGAGCTGTTTTTT. This gives the protein CASSQGTGLAGGRITGELFF.

The chain combines TRBV4-1 with TRBJ1-2, with a possible D match to TRBD1 (5 bases). Per germline, CDR1 MGHRA and CDR2 YSYEKL. Trimming cost V 3 bases and J 4 bases, with 21 bases left between them. The CDR3 contains 17 residues. In nucleotides, the CDR3 is TGCGCCAGCAGCCAGGCCTCAAGGGGAGTATTTGGCTATGGCTACACCTTC. It specifies CASSQASRGVFGYGYTF.

This chain links TRBV3-1 (or the pseudogene TRBV3-2) with TRBJ1-1, with D possibly being TRBD1 (5 bases). V lost 0 bases, J lost 5 bases, and 13 bases lay in between. The CDR3 totals 15 residues. Germline CDR1 and CDR2: LGHDT and YNNKEL (reference sequence). CDR3 sequence reads: CASSQEGGVRTEAFF. For the CDR3, the DNA is TGTGCCAGCAGCCAAGAGGGGGGGGTAAGGACTGAAGCTTTCTTT.

The chain employs TRBV5-8 and TRBJ1-1; 7 positions agree with TRBD1. CDR1 is SGHTS, CDR2 YDEGEE, per germline. The CDR3 is 15 amino acids. V was pared by 6 bases and J by 2 bases, with 10 bases of the junction left unmatched. This chain's CDR3 is CASKRGGQLNTEAFF. CDR3 bases: TGTGCCAGCAAACGCGGGGGACAGCTTAACACTGAAGCTTTCTTT.

J is TRBJ1-1 and V is TRBV5-4; D is perhaps TRBD1 (6 bases). Germline-derived CDR1 and CDR2 are SGHNT and YYREEE (reference sequence). The CDR3 contains 13 residues. Trimming removed 6 bases at V and 1 base at J, with 10 bases between. CDR3 amino acids: CASTEGGNTEAFF. CDR3 in DNA: TGTGCCAGCACCGAGGGGGGGAACACTGAAGCTTTCTTT.

This chain uses TRBV15 with TRBJ2-5; D unclear. Germline CDR1 reads LNHNV; CDR2 reads YYDKDF (reference sequence). The V gene lost 1 base and the J gene lost 7 bases, with 25 bases spanning the gap. There are 18 residues in the CDR3. The chain's CDR3 is CATSRGMSPDNRVGTQYF. Written as DNA, the CDR3 is TGTGCCACCAGCAGAGGAATGAGTCCTGACAATCGGGTAGGGACCCAGTACTTC. The full variable domain, in which reference TRBV15 and TRBJ2-5 provide the parts outside the CDR3, is DAMVIQNPRYQVTQFGKPVTLSCSQTLNHNVMYWYQQKSSQAPKLLFHYYDKDFNNEADTPDNFQSRRPNTSFCFLDIRSPGLGDTAMYLCATSRGMSPDNRVGTQYFGPGTRLLVL.

The V call is TRBV15, the J call TRBJ1-1; TRBD1 matches 7 bases. This CDR3 is built from 15 residues. Trimming took 7 bases from V and 3 from J; bases not matched to a gene: 11. The germline V gene has CDR1 LNHNV and CDR2 YYDKDF (reference sequence). CDR3 residues: CATIPSKGADTEAFF. Written as DNA, the CDR3 is TGTGCCACCATCCCTAGCAAGGGGGCCGACACTGAAGCTTTCTTT.

V and J are TRBV30 and TRBJ1-1; D uncertain. V was trimmed by 2 bases and J by 0 bases, leaving 10 bases between them. The CDR3 covers 14 residues. The V gene's germline CDR1 is GTSNPN and CDR2 SVGIG (reference sequence). The CDR3 DNA is TGTGCCTGGAGTACTTTACCATTGAACACTGAAGCTTTCTTT. Translated, it gives CAWSTLPLNTEAFF.

The chain joins TRBV3-1 (or the pseudogene TRBV3-2) to TRBJ2-3; 10 nucleotides align to TRBD1. CDR3 length: 18 residues. The V gene end was trimmed by 1 base and the J gene end by 0 bases; junction bases not matched to a gene: 7. Looked up from germline, CDR1 is LGHDT and CDR2 is YNNKEL (reference sequence). The CDR3 bases are TGTGCCAGCAGCCAAGCTGAGGGACAGGGGAATAGCACAGATACGCAGTATTTT. This codes for CASSQAEGQGNSTDTQYF.

The chain combines TRBV7-6 with TRBJ1-5; the match to TRBD1 covers 7 bases. This CDR3 contains 17 residues. Germline CDR1 SGHVS, CDR2 FNYEAQ. J lost 3 bases, V lost 4 bases, and 12 bases had no gene match. CDR3 amino acids: CASSSRPGGTDNQPQHF. In DNA, the CDR3 is TGTGCCAGCAGCTCCCGCCCGGGGGGGACAGACAATCAGCCCCAGCATTTT.